The clone carrying this T cell receptor (beta chain) appeared once. Data came from immunoSEQ multiplex PCR; TCRdb stores just in-frame clones and leaves some out. The top ten hold 10% to 13% of the sample, which has approximately 47,000 clones, about 87% seen once. This record belongs to a study of OX40 agonist ivuxolimab in advanced cancers. Study-level information: Checkpoint inhibitors had been given previously to under 50% of patients.

This CDR3 region has 16 residues. V dropped 2 bases and J dropped 10; count of bases not matched to a gene: 13. Germline lookup yields CDR1 SEHNR and CDR2 FQNEAQ (reference sequence). The material was CD4+ or CD8+ T cells sorted from blood, obtained in a trial of the OX40 agonist ivuxolimab. This receptor was identified in an adult with an advanced solid tumor such as melanoma, head and neck, liver or kidney cancer. The gene calls are TRBV7-9 and TRBJ2-2, with 7 bases aligning to TRBD2. CDR3 nucleotide sequence: TGTGCCAGCAGCTTAAGTCGACCGGGAGGCCGGCCGGAGCTGTTTTTT. It is translated as CASSLSRPGGRPELFF.